The 27 T cell receptor beta chains below were found in one sample sequenced in a study of T cells in Graves' hyperthyroidism and ophthalmopathy. TCR beta CDR3 regions were amplified from RNA. A set of HTBI primers served as the primers for a first-round RT-PCR of the TCR CDR3. TCRdb independently ran MiXCR on the multiplex PCR reads; one entry per CDR3 protein. The sample holds about 350,000 distinct CDR3 sequences, about a sixth seen once. The specimen was blood. The receptors here all came from a woman under 40 with Graves' hyperthyroidism that later progressed to Graves' ophthalmopathy.

A few counts support this clonotype. The chain couples TRBV3-1 to TRBJ2-7; the D call may be TRBD1 or TRBD2 (6 bases each). Germline V CDR1 and CDR2: LGHDT, YNNKEL (reference sequence). This CDR3 region has 15 residues. V lost 4 bases, J lost 6 bases, and 19 bases lay in between. This chain's CDR3 is CASSLDRGRRVEQYF. The CDR3 DNA reads TGTGCCAGCAGCCTCGATCGGGGGCGGAGGGTCGAGCAGTACTTC.

This clonotype was observed a few times. The chain recombines TRBV5-1 with TRBJ2-3; 14 positions match TRBD2. Germline-derived CDR1 and CDR2 are SGHRS and YFSETQ. The V gene end was trimmed by 4 bases and the J gene end by 5 bases; junction bases not matched to a gene: 9. This CDR3 spans 17 amino acids. The CDR3 protein is CASSPGTSGSRGDTQYF. The CDR3 bases are TGCGCCAGCAGCCCGGGGACTAGCGGGAGCCGCGGAGATACGCAGTATTTT.

Ten or more counts support this clonotype. The gene calls are TRBV2 and TRBJ2-7; 12 bases line up with TRBD2. The CDR3 runs to 18 residues. V trimming: 10 bases; J trimming: 0 bases; junction bases outside the gene matches: 16. The V gene's germline CDR1 is SNHLY and CDR2 FYNNEI. The CDR3 sequence is CANLETRLAGDISYEQYF. The CDR3 nucleotides are TGTGCCAACCTTGAAACGAGACTAGCGGGAGACATCTCCTACGAGCAGTACTTC.

This chain uses TRBV20-1 with TRBJ1-6, with D possibly matching TRBD1 (5 bases). Germline loops: CDR1 DFQATT, CDR2 SNEGSKA (reference sequence). Between the trimmed V and J ends, which lost 6 bases and 4 bases, there was a span of 16 bases. The CDR3 length is 15 residues. CDR3 DNA: TGCAGTGCCCCGGACGGGACGGCTTATAATTCACCCCTCCACTTT. As protein: CSAPDGTAYNSPLHF.

This clonotype was observed many times. The rearrangement links TRBV20-1 to TRBJ2-1; TRBD2 matches 9 bases. From germline, CDR1 is DFQATT and CDR2 SNEGSKA (reference sequence). The CDR3 length is 15 residues. With V trimmed by 6 bases and J by 3 bases, 9 bases remained unmatched. This CDR3 reads CSARGLAGFYNEQFF. The CDR3 DNA is TGCAGTGCGAGGGGTCTAGCGGGGTTCTACAATGAGCAGTTCTTC.

This clonotype came up many times. The CDR3 loop is CASRQDSGNTIYF. The CDR3, as DNA: TGTGCCAGTAGACAGGACTCTGGAAACACCATATATTTT. V usage is TRBV19 and J usage is TRBJ1-3; tentatively, D is TRBD1 (5 bases). The ends were cut back, 6 bases at V and 0 bases at J, with 6 bases in the middle. CDR3 length equals 13 residues. Germline CDR1 is LNHDA and CDR2 is SQIVND (reference sequence).

The chain carries TRBV10-3 and TRBJ2-7, with a weak D call TRBD1 (7 bases). CDR1 and CDR2 from the germline V gene are ENHRY and SYGVKD. The germline V and J ends were trimmed by 10 bases and 2 bases, with 21 bases remaining between them. The CDR3 runs to 15 residues. The CDR3 here is CATGALQGSPYEQYF. The CDR3 nucleotides are TGTGCCACGGGGGCTTTACAGGGGAGTCCCTACGAGCAGTACTTC.

In this sample, this clonotype turned up many times. The rearrangement joins TRBV28 to TRBJ1-2; D might be TRBD1 (5 bases). CDR1 is MDHEN, CDR2 SYDVKM, per germline. This CDR3 spans 14 amino acids. Trimming removed 5 bases at V and 7 bases at J, with 17 bases between. The CDR3 here is CASSPATASFGYTF. The CDR3 DNA sequence: TGTGCCAGCAGTCCAGCGACAGCTTCTTTTGGCTACACCTTC.

In its sample, this clonotype was seen many times. The rearrangement joins TRBV18 to TRBJ2-2, with 8 bases that match TRBD1. The length of the CDR3 is 17 residues. Germline V gene lookup returns CDR1 KGHSH and CDR2 LQKENI. V shed 3 bases, J shed 5 bases, and the junction held 11 bases outside the gene matches. CDR3 DNA: TGTGCCAGCTCACCTAACCTCGGGACAGGTGGTACCGGGGAGCTGTTTTTT. As protein: CASSPNLGTGGTGELFF.

The table lists this clonotype with many counts. The chain has TRBV11-2 and TRBJ2-6; weak D call: TRBD1 (5 bases). Germline V gives CDR1 SGHAT, CDR2 FQNNGV. Trimming stripped 2 bases from V and 0 bases from J, with 11 bases between. There are 17 residues in the CDR3. CDR3 amino acids: CASSLRQGLSGANVLTF. The CDR3 DNA follows: TGTGCCAGCAGCTTAAGGCAGGGCCTCTCTGGGGCCAACGTCCTGACTTTC.

This clonotype was seen at least ten times. This chain joins TRBV11-1 and TRBJ1-6; D gene ambiguous. The V gene lost 4 bases and the J gene lost 11 bases, with 15 bases spanning the gap. The CDR3 totals 14 residues. Germline V gives CDR1 SGHAT, CDR2 FQDESV (reference sequence). CDR3 amino acids: CASSSTTRNAPLHF. In DNA form, the CDR3 reads TGTGCCAGCAGCTCGACTACCCGGAATGCACCCCTCCACTTT.

Many counts were recorded for this clonotype. V gene TRBV5-5 combines with J gene TRBJ2-1, with 7 bases that match TRBD2. The V gene's germline CDR1 is SGHKS and CDR2 YYEKEE (reference sequence). V trimming: 4 bases; J trimming: 0 bases; junction bases outside the gene matches: 7. The CDR3 sequence is 16 residues long. The CDR3 protein is CASSRAGDGSYNEQFF. The DNA for the CDR3 is TGTGCCAGCAGCCGTGCGGGGGATGGCTCCTACAATGAGCAGTTCTTC.

The table lists this clonotype with a few counts. The V and J genes are TRBV19 and TRBJ1-2; 11 bases are a match to TRBD1. The CDR3 sequence is 16 residues long. Trimming cost V 7 bases and J 5 bases; bases outside gene matches: 12. The germline V gene encodes CDR1 LNHDA and CDR2 SQIVND (reference sequence). The CDR3 DNA reads as TGTGCCAGTAACTTTGGACAGGGGGCCCGACAGTATGGCTACACCTTC. Encoded protein: CASNFGQGARQYGYTF.

This clonotype came up many times. The gene calls are TRBV7-9 and TRBJ2-5; TRBD2 matches at 11 bases. Germline values: CDR1 SEHNR, CDR2 FQNEAQ (reference sequence). This CDR3 contains 17 residues. The V gene end was trimmed by 2 bases and the J gene end by 3 bases; junction bases not matched to a gene: 8. The CDR3 sequence: CASSLRSSGRTEETQYF. The CDR3 bases are TGTGCCAGCAGCTTAAGGTCTAGCGGGAGGACCGAAGAGACCCAGTACTTC. Filled out from reference TRBV7-9 and TRBJ2-5, the complete variable domain reads DTGVSQNPRHKITKRGQNVTFRCDPISEHNRLYWYRQTLGQGPEFLTYFQNEAQLEKSRLLSDRFSAERPKGSFSTLEIQRTEQGDSAMYLCASSLRSSGRTEETQYFGPGTRLLVL.

This clonotype was seen at least ten times. The chain combines TRBV7-8 with TRBJ2-7; no reliable D call. V gave up 1 base and J gave up 6 bases, with 7 bases separating them. Looked up from germline, CDR1 is SGHVS and CDR2 is FQNEAQ. The CDR3 length is 12 residues. The CDR3 DNA follows: TGTGCCAGCAGCTTAGGAGTACGCGAGCAGTACTTC. Amino acid sequence: CASSLGVREQYF. The whole variable domain, remainder taken from reference TRBV7-8 and TRBJ2-7, is GAGVSQSPRYKVAKRGQDVALRCDPISGHVSLFWYQQALGQGPEFLTYFQNEAQLDKSGLPSDRFFAERPEGSVSTLKIQRTQQEDSAVYLCASSLGVREQYFGPGTRLTVT.

The chain combines TRBV7-6 with TRBJ2-7, with 8 bases lining up with TRBD2. V gave up 1 base and J gave up 0 bases; unmatched junction bases: 8. Germline V CDR1 and CDR2: SGHVS, FNYEAQ. The CDR3 has 17 residues. The CDR3 DNA sequence: TGTGCCAGCAGCTTAGTCCCGGGACGGGGGGGCTCCTACGAGCAGTACTTC. Protein product: CASSLVPGRGGSYEQYF.

Many counts were recorded for this clonotype. The V call is TRBV20-1, the J call TRBJ2-1; 9 bases fit TRBD1. This CDR3 spans 15 amino acids. Germline lookup yields CDR1 DFQATT and CDR2 SNEGSKA (reference sequence). After removal of 5 bases from V and 7 bases from J, the junction contained 12 bases not matched to a gene. Here the CDR3 reads CSAYRPGQGSNEQFF. DNA for the CDR3: TGCAGTGCTTATAGACCGGGACAGGGATCAAATGAGCAGTTCTTC.

The sample holds many counts of this clonotype. The CDR3 loop is CASSLSGYGYTF. CDR3 bases: TGTGCCAGCAGTTTATCAGGCTATGGCTACACCTTC. The chain uses TRBV28 and TRBJ1-2; D gene uncertain. Trimming removed 1 base from V and 4 bases from J, with 4 bases in between. The CDR3 is made up of 12 amino acids. The germline V gene has CDR1 MDHEN and CDR2 SYDVKM.

This clonotype was counted ten times or more. The rearrangement links TRBV5-1 to TRBJ1-1; perhaps TRBD1 as D (6 bases). Trimming left V 5 bases short and J 2 bases short, with 13 bases between. The CDR3 runs 14 residues. Germline V gene lookup returns CDR1 SGHRS and CDR2 YFSETQ. As DNA, the CDR3 is TGCGCCAGCAGATCGACAGGATCTAACACTGAAGCTTTCTTT. It translates to CASRSTGSNTEAFF.

This clonotype occurred many times. The chain uses TRBV5-1 and TRBJ2-1; TRBD2 matches 11 bases. Per germline, CDR1 SGHRS and CDR2 YFSETQ. Losses at the gene ends were 4 bases for V and 4 bases for J; bases not matched to a gene: 7. The CDR3 contains 16 residues. The CDR3 sequence is CASSGSGLAVYNEQFF. CDR3 DNA sequence: TGCGCCAGCAGCGGCTCGGGACTAGCGGTGTACAATGAGCAGTTCTTC.

The gene calls are TRBV11-2 and TRBJ2-7, with D tentatively TRBD2 (6 bases). Germline-derived CDR1 and CDR2 are SGHAT and FQNNGV. The CDR3 is 13 amino acids. With 3 bases removed from V and 3 bases from J, the gap between germline ends came to 9 bases. CDR3 in DNA: TGTGCCAGCAGCTTCGGGGGATACTACGAGCAGTACTTC. This codes for CASSFGGYYEQYF.

This clonotype was counted ten times or more. The rearrangement joins TRBV7-2 to TRBJ2-2; D unclear. This CDR3 has 16 amino acids. In germline, CDR1 is SGHTA, CDR2 FQGNSA. The V end was cut by 5 bases, the J end by 1 base, with 14 bases between. The CDR3, as DNA: TGTGCCAGCAGCCGAAGGAGACACATGAACACCGGGGAGCTGTTTTTT. Its protein product is CASSRRRHMNTGELFF. Complete variable domain (other parts from reference TRBV7-2 and TRBJ2-2): GAGVSQSPSNKVTEKGKDVELRCDPISGHTALYWYRQSLGQGLEFLIYFQGNSAPDKSGLPSDRFSAERTGGSVSTLTIQRTQQEDSAVYLCASSRRRHMNTGELFFGEGSRLTVL.

The chain is built from TRBV11-2 and TRBJ2-5; 13 bases are shared with TRBD2. This CDR3 region has 17 residues. Germline V gene data show CDR1 as SGHAT and CDR2 as FQNNGV. Trimming removed 1 base from V and 0 bases from J; junction bases left unmatched: 2. The CDR3 DNA is TGTGCCAGCAGCTTAGGGACTAGCGGGGGAAACCAAGAGACCCAGTACTTC. Amino acids: CASSLGTSGGNQETQYF.

This clonotype came up many times. V is TRBV30 and J is TRBJ1-5, with D possibly being TRBD1 (5 bases). Germline assignment: CDR1 GTSNPN and CDR2 SVGIG (reference sequence). The CDR3 has 14 residues. Trimming removed 0 bases at V and 2 bases at J, with 8 bases between. The chain's CDR3 is CAWSVQAGNQPQHF. The CDR3 region has the DNA TGTGCCTGGAGTGTACAGGCCGGCAATCAGCCCCAGCATTTT.

This clonotype has ten or more counts. J is TRBJ1-4 and V is TRBV25-1; 9 nucleotides align to TRBD1. The CDR3 sequence is 15 residues long. Germline V lookup: CDR1 MGHDK, CDR2 SYGVNS. V shed 0 bases and J 5 bases; nucleotides not matched to a gene: 1. This CDR3 reads CASSEYDRGNEKLFF. The DNA of the CDR3 is TGTGCCAGCAGTGAATATGACAGGGGGAATGAAAAACTGTTTTTT.

This clonotype has ten or more counts. This chain joins TRBV12-3 or TRBV12-4 and TRBJ2-7; the D is unclear. V lost 3 bases to trimming and J lost 4 bases, with 10 bases between them. CDR3 size: 13 residues. This CDR3 is CASSLNRGYEQYF. The CDR3 DNA is TGTGCCAGCAGTTTGAACAGAGGATACGAGCAGTACTTC.

V is TRBV6-1 and J is TRBJ1-6; D is undetermined. Trimming removed 5 bases from V and 10 bases from J, with 6 bases in between. This CDR3 has 11 amino acids. CDR1 is MNHNS and CDR2 is SASEGT in the germline V gene. The CDR3 is CASSPGSPLHF. The CDR3 DNA reads TGTGCCAGCAGTCCCGGCTCACCCCTCCACTTT.